The source of this T cell receptor (beta chain) is a study of CD8 T cells in ankylosing spondylitis. Findings and limits, study-wide: Disease-linked clones reportedly showed significant enrichment in matched ankylosing spondylitis synovial fluid. Disease-linked clones displayed a CD8+ phenotype and appeared relatively rarely in peripheral blood. Characteristic of ankylosing spondylitis blood, it appeared, was a TCR beta motif comprising roughly eight highly homologous variants.

This clonotype occurred many times. Its specificity is not known. Preparation of TCR beta libraries was done by quantitative 5'-RACE with molecular barcodes. Using its own MiXCR run on the 5' RACE reads, TCRdb lists one record per CDR3 protein. Seen here are around 490,000 distinct CDR3 sequences, about 5% observed once, and the top ten hold around 3.5%. Per the germline V gene, CDR1 is MNHEY and CDR2 is SMNVEV (reference sequence). Between the trimmed V and J ends, which lost 2 bases and 6 bases, there was a span of 11 bases. The CDR3 covers 13 residues. This clonotype originated in a male donor with ankylosing spondylitis. The source material was blood, either unsorted or a sorted T cell fraction (not recorded which). The genes are TRBV27 and TRBJ2-7; D is unclear. This CDR3 is CASSLAIMGEQYF. The CDR3 DNA follows: TGTGCCAGCAGTTTAGCGATAATGGGCGAGCAGTACTTC.